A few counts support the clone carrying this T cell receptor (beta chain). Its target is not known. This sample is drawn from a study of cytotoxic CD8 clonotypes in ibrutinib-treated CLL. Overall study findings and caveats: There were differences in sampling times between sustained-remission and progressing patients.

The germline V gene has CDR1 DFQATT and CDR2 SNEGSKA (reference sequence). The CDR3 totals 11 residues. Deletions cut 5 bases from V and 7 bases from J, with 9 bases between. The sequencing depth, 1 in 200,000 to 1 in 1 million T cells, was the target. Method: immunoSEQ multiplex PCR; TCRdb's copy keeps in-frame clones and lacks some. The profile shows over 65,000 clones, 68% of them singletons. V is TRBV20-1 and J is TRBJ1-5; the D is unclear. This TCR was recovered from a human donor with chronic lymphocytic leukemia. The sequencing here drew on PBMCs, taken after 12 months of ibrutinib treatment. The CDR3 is CSARERQPQHF. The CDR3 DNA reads TGCAGTGCTCGGGAGCGACAGCCCCAGCATTTT.